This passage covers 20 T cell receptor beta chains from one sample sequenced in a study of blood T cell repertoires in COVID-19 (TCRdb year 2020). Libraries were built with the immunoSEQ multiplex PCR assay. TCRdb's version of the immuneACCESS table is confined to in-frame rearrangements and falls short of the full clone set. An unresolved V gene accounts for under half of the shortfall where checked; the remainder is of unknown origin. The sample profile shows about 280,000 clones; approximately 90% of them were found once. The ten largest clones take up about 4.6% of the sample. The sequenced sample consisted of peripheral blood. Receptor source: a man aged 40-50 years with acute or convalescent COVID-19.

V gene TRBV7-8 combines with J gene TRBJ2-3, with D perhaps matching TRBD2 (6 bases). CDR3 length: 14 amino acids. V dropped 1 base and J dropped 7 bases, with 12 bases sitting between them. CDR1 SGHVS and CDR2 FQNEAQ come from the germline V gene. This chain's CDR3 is CASSLGGDGYTQYF. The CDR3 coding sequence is TGTGCCAGCAGCTTAGGCGGGGACGGATATACGCAGTATTTT. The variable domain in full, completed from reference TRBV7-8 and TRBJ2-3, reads GAGVSQSPRYKVAKRGQDVALRCDPISGHVSLFWYQQALGQGPEFLTYFQNEAQLDKSGLPSDRFFAERPEGSVSTLKIQRTQQEDSAVYLCASSLGGDGYTQYFGPGTRLTVL.

CDR3 protein: CATSLRGGEGDTQYF. DNA of the CDR3: TGTGCCACCAGCTTGCGGGGGGGCGAGGGAGATACGCAGTATTTT. The genes are TRBV24-1 and TRBJ2-3; 9 bases are shared with TRBD2. CDR1 and CDR2 from the germline V gene are KGHDR and SFDVKD. This CDR3 is built from 15 residues. Trimming took 7 bases from V and 5 from J; bases not matched to a gene: 9.

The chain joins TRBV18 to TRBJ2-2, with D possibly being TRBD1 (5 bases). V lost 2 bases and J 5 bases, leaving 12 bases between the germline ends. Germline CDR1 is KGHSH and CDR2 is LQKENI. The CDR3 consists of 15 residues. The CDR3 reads CASSPTGQQTGELFF. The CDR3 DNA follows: TGTGCCAGCTCACCAACCGGACAACAAACCGGGGAGCTGTTTTTT.

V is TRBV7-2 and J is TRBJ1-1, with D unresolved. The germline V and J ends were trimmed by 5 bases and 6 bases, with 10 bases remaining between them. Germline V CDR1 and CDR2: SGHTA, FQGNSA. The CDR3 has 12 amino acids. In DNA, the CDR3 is TGTGCCAGCAGCCCCGACTCTCCTGAAGCTTTCTTT. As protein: CASSPDSPEAFF.

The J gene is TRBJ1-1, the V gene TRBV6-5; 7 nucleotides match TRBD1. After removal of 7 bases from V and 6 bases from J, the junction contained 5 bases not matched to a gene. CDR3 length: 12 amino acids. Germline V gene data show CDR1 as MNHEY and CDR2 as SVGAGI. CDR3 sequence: CASTGTVPEAFF. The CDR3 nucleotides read TGTGCCAGCACTGGGACAGTGCCTGAAGCTTTCTTT.

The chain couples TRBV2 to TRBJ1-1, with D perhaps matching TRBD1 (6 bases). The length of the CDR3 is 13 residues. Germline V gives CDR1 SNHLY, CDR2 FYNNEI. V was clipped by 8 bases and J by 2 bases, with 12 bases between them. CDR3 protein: CASGLGANTEAFF. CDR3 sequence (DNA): TGTGCCAGCGGCCTGGGGGCCAACACTGAAGCTTTCTTT.

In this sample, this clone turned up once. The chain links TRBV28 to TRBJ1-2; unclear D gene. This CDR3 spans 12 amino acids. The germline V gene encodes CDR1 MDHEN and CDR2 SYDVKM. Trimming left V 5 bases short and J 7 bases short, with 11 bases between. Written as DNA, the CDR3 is TGTGCCAGCAGTGGGCCAAGAAGTGGCTACACCTTC. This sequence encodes CASSGPRSGYTF.

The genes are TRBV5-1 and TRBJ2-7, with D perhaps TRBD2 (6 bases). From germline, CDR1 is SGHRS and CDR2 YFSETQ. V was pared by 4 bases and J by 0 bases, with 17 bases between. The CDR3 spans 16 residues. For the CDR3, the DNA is TGCGCCAGCAGCCCGCAGGGACTGACCTCCTCCTACGAGCAGTACTTC. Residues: CASSPQGLTSSYEQYF.

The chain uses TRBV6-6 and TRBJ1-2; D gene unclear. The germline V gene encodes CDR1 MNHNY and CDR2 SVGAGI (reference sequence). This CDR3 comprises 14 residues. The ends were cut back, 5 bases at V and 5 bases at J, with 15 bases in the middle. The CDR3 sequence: CASSPSQSTYGYTF. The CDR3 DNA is TGTGCCAGCAGTCCTTCACAGTCCACATATGGCTACACCTTC.

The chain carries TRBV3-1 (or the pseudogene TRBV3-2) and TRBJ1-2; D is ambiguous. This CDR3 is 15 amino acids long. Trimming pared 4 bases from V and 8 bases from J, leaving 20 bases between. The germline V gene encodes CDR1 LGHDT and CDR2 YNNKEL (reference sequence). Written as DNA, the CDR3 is TGTGCCAGCAGCCCATACGACCTCATGGCTAGGGGCTACACCTTC. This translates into CASSPYDLMARGYTF.

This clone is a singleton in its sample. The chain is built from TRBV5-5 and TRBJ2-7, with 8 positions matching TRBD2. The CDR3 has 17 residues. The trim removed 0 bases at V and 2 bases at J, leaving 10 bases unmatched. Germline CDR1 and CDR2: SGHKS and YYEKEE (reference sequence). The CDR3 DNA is TGTGCCAGCAGCTTGGGTGGGAGTAGCGGGGACACCTACGAGCAGTACTTC. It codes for CASSLGGSSGDTYEQYF.

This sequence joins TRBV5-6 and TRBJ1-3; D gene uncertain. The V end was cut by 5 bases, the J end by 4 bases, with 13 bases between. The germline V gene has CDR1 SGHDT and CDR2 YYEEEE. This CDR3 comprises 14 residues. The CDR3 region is CASRFRGTGNTIYF. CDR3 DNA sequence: TGTGCCAGCAGATTCCGGGGAACGGGAAACACCATATATTTT.

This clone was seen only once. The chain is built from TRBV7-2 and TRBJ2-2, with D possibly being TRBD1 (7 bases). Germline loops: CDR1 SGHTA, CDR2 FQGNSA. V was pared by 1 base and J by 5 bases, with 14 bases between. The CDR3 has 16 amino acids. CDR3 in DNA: TGTGCCAGCAGCTTAGTAGGGGGCGCGGGAACCGGGGAGCTGTTTTTT. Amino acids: CASSLVGGAGTGELFF.

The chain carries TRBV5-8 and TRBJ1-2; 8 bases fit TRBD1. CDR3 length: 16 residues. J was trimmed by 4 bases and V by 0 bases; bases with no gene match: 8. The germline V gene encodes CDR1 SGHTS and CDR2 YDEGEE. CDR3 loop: CASSLGARTGIYGYTF. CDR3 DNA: TGTGCCAGCAGCTTGGGGGCCCGGACAGGGATCTATGGCTACACCTTC.

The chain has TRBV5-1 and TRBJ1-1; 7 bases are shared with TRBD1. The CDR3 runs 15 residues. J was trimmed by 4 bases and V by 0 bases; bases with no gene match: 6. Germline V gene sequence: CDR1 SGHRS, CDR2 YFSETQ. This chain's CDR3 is CASSLGTGVPTEAFF. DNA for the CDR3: TGCGCCAGCAGCTTGGGAACAGGGGTTCCCACTGAAGCTTTCTTT. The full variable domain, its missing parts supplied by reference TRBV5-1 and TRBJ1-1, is KAGVTQTPRYLIKTRGQQVTLSCSPISGHRSVSWYQQTPGQGLQFLFEYFSETQRNKGNFPGRFSGRQFSNSRSEMNVSTLELGDSALYLCASSLGTGVPTEAFFGQGTRLTVV.

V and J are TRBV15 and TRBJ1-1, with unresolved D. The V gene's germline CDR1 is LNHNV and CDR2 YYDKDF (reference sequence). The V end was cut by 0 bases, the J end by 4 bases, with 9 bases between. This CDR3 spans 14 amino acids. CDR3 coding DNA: TGTGCCACCAGCAGAGAGGCGAGGGCCACTGAAGCTTTCTTT. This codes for CATSREARATEAFF.

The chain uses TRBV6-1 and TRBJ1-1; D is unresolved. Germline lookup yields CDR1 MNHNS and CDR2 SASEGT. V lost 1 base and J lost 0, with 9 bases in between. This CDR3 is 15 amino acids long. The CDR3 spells CASSEERAVNTEAFF. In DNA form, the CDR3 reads TGTGCCAGCAGTGAAGAGAGAGCGGTGAACACTGAAGCTTTCTTT.

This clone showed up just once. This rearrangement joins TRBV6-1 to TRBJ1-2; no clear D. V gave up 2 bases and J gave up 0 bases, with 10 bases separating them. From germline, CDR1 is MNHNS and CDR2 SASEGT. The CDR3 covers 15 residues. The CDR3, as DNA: TGTGCCAGCAGTGAAAAATTGGCGGCTAACTATGGCTACACCTTC. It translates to CASSEKLAANYGYTF.

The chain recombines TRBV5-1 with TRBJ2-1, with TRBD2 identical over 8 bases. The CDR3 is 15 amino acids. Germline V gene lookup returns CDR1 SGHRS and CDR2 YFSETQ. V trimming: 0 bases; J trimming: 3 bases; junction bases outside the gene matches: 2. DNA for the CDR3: TGCGCCAGCAGCTTGGGCGGGGGGTACTACAATGAGCAGTTCTTC. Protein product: CASSLGGGYYNEQFF.

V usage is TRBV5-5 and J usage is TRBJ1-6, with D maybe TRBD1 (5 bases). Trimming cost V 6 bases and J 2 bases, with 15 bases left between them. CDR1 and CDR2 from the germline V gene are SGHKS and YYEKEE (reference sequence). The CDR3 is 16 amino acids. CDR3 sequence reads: CASTWEGIAYNSPLHF. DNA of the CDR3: TGTGCCAGCACCTGGGAGGGGATCGCCTATAATTCACCCCTCCACTTT.